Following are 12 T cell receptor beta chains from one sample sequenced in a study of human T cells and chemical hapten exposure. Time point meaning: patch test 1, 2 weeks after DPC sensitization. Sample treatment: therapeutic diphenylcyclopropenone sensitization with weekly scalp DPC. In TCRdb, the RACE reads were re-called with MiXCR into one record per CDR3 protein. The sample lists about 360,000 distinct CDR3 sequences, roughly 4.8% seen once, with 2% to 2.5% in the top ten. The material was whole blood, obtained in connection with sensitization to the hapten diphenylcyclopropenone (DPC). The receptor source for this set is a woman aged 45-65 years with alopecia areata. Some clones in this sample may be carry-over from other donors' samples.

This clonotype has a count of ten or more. CDR3 bases: TGTGCCAGCAGTTCACCGGGACGAAGCTCCTACAATGAGCAGTTCTTC. Translated: CASSSPGRSSYNEQFF. The chain joins TRBV28 to TRBJ2-1; either TRBD1 or TRBD2 may supply D (5 bases each). Germline loops: CDR1 MDHEN, CDR2 SYDVKM. Trimming took 4 bases from V and 0 from J, leaving 13 bases between them. The CDR3 is made up of 16 amino acids. The full variable domain, in which reference TRBV28 and TRBJ2-1 provide the parts outside the CDR3, is DVKVTQSSRYLVKRTGEKVFLECVQDMDHENMFWYRQDPGLGLRLIYFSYDVKMKEKGDIPEGYSVSREKKERFSLILESASTNQTSMYLCASSSPGRSSYNEQFFGPGTRLTVL.

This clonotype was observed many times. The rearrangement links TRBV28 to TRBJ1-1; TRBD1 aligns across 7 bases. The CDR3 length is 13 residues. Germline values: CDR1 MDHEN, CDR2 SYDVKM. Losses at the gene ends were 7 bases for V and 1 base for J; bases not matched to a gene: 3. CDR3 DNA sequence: TGTGCCAGCAACGACAGGGCGAACACTGAAGCTTTCTTT. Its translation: CASNDRANTEAFF.

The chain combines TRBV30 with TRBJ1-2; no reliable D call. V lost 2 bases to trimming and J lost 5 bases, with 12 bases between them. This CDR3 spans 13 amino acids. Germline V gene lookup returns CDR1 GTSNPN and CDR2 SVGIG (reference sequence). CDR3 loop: CAWSLAEGYGYTF. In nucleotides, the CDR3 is TGTGCCTGGAGTTTGGCAGAGGGTTATGGCTACACCTTC.

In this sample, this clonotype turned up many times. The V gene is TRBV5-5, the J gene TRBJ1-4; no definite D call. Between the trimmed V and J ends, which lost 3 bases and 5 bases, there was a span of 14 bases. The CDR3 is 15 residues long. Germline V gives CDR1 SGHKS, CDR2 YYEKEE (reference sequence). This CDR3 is CASSSSGLLNEKLFF. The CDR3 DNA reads TGTGCCAGCAGCTCGTCCGGGTTGCTCAATGAAAAACTGTTTTTT.

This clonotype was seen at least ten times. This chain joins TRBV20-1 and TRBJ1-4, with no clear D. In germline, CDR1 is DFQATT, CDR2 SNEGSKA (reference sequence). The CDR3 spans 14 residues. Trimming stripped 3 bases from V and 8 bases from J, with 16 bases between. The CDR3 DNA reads TGCAGTGCTAGTGCCCGGGAAAGGAGGGAAAAACTGTTTTTT. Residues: CSASARERREKLFF.

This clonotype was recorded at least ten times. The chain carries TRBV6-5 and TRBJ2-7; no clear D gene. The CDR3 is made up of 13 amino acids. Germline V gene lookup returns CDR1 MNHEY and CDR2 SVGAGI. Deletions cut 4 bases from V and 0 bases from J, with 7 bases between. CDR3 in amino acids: CASSSGGSYEQYF. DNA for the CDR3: TGTGCCAGCAGTTCAGGCGGCTCCTACGAGCAGTACTTC.

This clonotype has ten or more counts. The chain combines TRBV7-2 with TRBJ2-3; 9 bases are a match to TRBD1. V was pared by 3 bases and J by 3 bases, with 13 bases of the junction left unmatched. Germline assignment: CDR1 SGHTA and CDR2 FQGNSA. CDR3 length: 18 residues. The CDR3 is CASSFPRTGASRTDTQYF. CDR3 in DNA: TGTGCCAGCAGCTTCCCCAGGACAGGGGCGAGCAGGACAGATACGCAGTATTTT. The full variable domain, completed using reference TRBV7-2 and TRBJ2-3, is GAGVSQSPSNKVTEKGKDVELRCDPISGHTALYWYRQSLGQGLEFLIYFQGNSAPDKSGLPSDRFSAERTGGSVSTLTIQRTQQEDSAVYLCASSFPRTGASRTDTQYFGPGTRLTVL.

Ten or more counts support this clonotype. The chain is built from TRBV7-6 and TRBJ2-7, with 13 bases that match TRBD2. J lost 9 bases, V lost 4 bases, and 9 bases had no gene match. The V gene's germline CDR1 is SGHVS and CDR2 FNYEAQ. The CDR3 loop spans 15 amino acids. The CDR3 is CASSSGLAGAPGQYF. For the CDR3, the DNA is TGTGCCAGCAGCTCCGGACTAGCGGGAGCACCGGGGCAGTACTTC. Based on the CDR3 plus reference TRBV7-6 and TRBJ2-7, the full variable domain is GAGVSQSPRYKVTKRGQDVALRCDPISGHVSLYWYRQALGQGPEFLTYFNYEAQQDKSGLPNDRFSAERPEGSISTLTIQRTEQRDSAMYRCASSSGLAGAPGQYFGPGTRLTVT.

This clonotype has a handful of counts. The CDR3 sequence is CASNTKAEAFF. The CDR3 DNA sequence: TGTGCCAGCAACACAAAAGCTGAAGCTTTCTTT. The J gene is TRBJ1-1, the V gene TRBV28; no firm D call. Deletions cut 7 bases from V and 6 bases from J, with 9 bases between. This CDR3 spans 11 amino acids. Per germline, CDR1 MDHEN and CDR2 SYDVKM. Variable domain in full (rest from reference TRBV28 and TRBJ1-1): DVKVTQSSRYLVKRTGEKVFLECVQDMDHENMFWYRQDPGLGLRLIYFSYDVKMKEKGDIPEGYSVSREKKERFSLILESASTNQTSMYLCASNTKAEAFFGQGTRLTVV.

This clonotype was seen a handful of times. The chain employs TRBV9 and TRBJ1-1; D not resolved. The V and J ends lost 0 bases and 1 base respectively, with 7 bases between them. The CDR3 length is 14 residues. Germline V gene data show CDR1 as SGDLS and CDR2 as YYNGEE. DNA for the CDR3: TGTGCCAGCAGCGTAGCGCAGGCGAACACTGAAGCTTTCTTT. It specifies CASSVAQANTEAFF.

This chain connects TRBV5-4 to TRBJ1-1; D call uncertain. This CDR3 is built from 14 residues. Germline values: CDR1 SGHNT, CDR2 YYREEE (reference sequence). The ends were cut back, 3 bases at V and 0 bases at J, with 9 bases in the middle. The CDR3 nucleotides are TGTGCCAGCAGCTACGGGAATTTGAACACTGAAGCTTTCTTT. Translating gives CASSYGNLNTEAFF.

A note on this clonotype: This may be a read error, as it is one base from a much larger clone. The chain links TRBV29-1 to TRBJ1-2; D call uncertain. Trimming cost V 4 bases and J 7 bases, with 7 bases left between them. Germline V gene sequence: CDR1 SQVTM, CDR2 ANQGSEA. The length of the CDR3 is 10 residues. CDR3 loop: CSVGAGGYTF. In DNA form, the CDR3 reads TGCAGCGTTGGTGCGGGTGGCTACACCTTC.